Listed below are T cell receptor beta chains from one sample, sequenced in a study of T cells in Graves' hyperthyroidism and ophthalmopathy. TCRdb re-called the multiplex PCR reads with MiXCR, one entry per CDR3 protein. Here the sample spans 700,000 or so distinct CDR3 sequences, roughly 15% being singletons. Sequenced sample: blood. The source is a man between 18 and 35 years old with Graves' hyperthyroidism. Each CDR3 is given with its conserved first and last residue. D genes are given only for firm matches. Clone size is stated in some rows and not others, as once, few, many or a class when expanded.

>-|TRBJ2-7|TRBV7-9|-
TGTGCCAGCATGGGGGAAGTCGAGCAGTACTTC
CASMGEVEQYF
>TRBD1|TRBJ1-1|TRBV5-1|-
TGCGCCAGCAGCTCGGAGGACAGGGACACTGAAGCTTTCTTT
CASSSEDRDTEAFF
>TRBD2|TRBJ2-2|TRBV7-8|-
TGTGCCAGCAGCCCGGTGGCGGGAGTTGTATACACCGGGGAGCTGTTTTTT
CASSPVAGVVYTGELFF
>-|TRBJ2-3|TRBV3-1|-
TGTGCCGGCAGCCCCCCTTATATCGATACGCAGTATTTT
CAGSPPYIDTQYF
>-|TRBJ1-1|TRBV30|-
TGTGCCTGGGGAGGGGCTGAAGCTTTCTTT
CAWGGAEAFF
>TRBD2|TRBJ2-7|TRBV19|-
TGTGCCAGTAGTAGAACCTATACGAGCGGGAGGGCCGGCGAGCAGTACTTC
CASSRTYTSGRAGEQYF
>TRBD1|TRBJ2-1|TRBV24-1|many
TGTGCCACCAGCCCTGGGGACAGGGGCGATGAGCAGTTCTTC
CATSPGDRGDEQFF
>TRBD1|TRBJ2-3|TRBV12-5|few
TGTGCTAGTGGTTTGTTGAAGACAGGGCGGTCGGGCACAGATACGCAGTATTTT
CASGLLKTGRSGTDTQYF
>-|TRBJ2-1|TRBV4-1|-
TGCGCCAGCAGCCAAGTTCCATATCTTTATGAGCAGTTCTTC
CASSQVPYLYEQFF
>-|TRBJ2-7|TRBV20-1|-
TGCAGTGCACCGGACGGGTTATCCTACGAGCAGTACTTC
CSAPDGLSYEQYF
>TRBD1|TRBJ2-7|TRBV5-1|-
TGTGCCAGCAGCGTTAAGGGGGCTGAGAACGAGCAGTACTTC
CASSVKGAENEQYF
>-|TRBJ2-4|TRBV7-3|many
TGTGCCAGCAGCCTCCGACAAGGGGAAGGCATTCAGTACTTC
CASSLRQGEGIQYF
>-|TRBJ2-3|TRBV29-1|-
TGCAGCGTTCCGGGACCCGTTGGTACGCAGTATTTT
CSVPGPVGTQYF
>TRBD1|TRBJ1-2|TRBV29-1|-
TGCAGCGTTTGGTCGTCGACAGGGCACGATGGCTACACCTTC
CSVWSSTGHDGYTF
>-|TRBJ2-7|TRBV28|many
TGTGCCAGCGTTCAAGGTCTTTCCTACGAGCAGTACTTC
CASVQGLSYEQYF
>TRBD2|TRBJ2-7|TRBV19|few
TGTGCCAGTAGTATCACTAGCGGGAGGACCGAGCAGTACTTC
CASSITSGRTEQYF
>-|TRBJ2-3|TRBV5-1|-
TGCGCCAGCAGCCGAGGCACCGGGCAAAACACAGATACGCAGTATTTT
CASSRGTGQNTDTQYF
>-|TRBJ1-5|TRBV28|many
TGTGCCAGCAGTTTGCCGGGACCCAATCAGCCCCAGCATTTT
CASSLPGPNQPQHF
>-|TRBJ1-1|TRBV10-3|many
TGTGCCATCAGTGAGGGGGAAGGGAACACTGAAGCTTTCTTT
CAISEGEGNTEAFF
>-|TRBJ2-7|TRBV6-1|-
TGTGCCAGCAGTGGGCCAGGGCGCAGCCACTACGAGCAGTACTTC
CASSGPGRSHYEQYF
>-|TRBJ1-4|TRBV28|-
TGTGCCAGCAGTTTAGGTCGGTTTAATGAAAAACTGTTTTTT
CASSLGRFNEKLFF
>-|TRBJ2-1|TRBV7-2|few
TGTGCCAGCAGCTTAGTTCCCCGATTTGATGAGCAGTTCTTC
CASSLVPRFDEQFF
>-|TRBJ2-1|TRBV5-5|few
TGTGCCAGCAGCTTGGAACGGGGACAAGGACCCTACAATGAGCAGTTCTTC
CASSLERGQGPYNEQFF
>-|TRBJ1-2|TRBV2|many
TGTGCCAGCGGTTGGCTTTATGGCTACACCTTC
CASGWLYGYTF
>-|TRBJ1-5|TRBV15|-
TGTGCCACCAGCAGAGGGACAGTTAGCAATCAGCCCCAGCATTTT
CATSRGTVSNQPQHF
>TRBD1|TRBJ2-7|TRBV25-1|once
TGTGCCAGCAGTGACCCGGGACAGGGATACTACGAGCAGTACTTC
CASSDPGQGYYEQYF
>-|TRBJ2-5|TRBV28|many
TGTGCCAGCAGTTTTCCGGGAACCCAAGAGACCCAGTACTTC
CASSFPGTQETQYF
>TRBD1|TRBJ1-2|TRBV3-1|few
TGTGCCAGCAGCCAAGGCGGACAGGATCTCGATGGCTACACCTTC
CASSQGGQDLDGYTF
>TRBD2|TRBJ2-7|TRBV29-1|many
TGCAGCGTTGCTCTTGCGGGAGGGCCTCACGAGCAGTACTTC
CSVALAGGPHEQYF
>TRBD1|TRBJ2-5|TRBV28|many
TGTGCCAGCAGCTCACCCGGGACAGAAGAGACCCAGTACTTC
CASSSPGTEETQYF
>-|TRBJ1-3|TRBV18|-
TGTGCCAGCTCACCAGGGTCCCCTGGAAACACCATATATTTT
CASSPGSPGNTIYF
>-|TRBJ2-3|TRBV12-3/TRBV12-4|many
TGTGCCAGCAGTTTTGAGGGATACACAGATACGCAGTATTTT
CASSFEGYTDTQYF
>-|TRBJ2-1|TRBV10-3|-
TGTGCCATCGCGATCTCTCAGGTGGGTCATGAGCAGTTCTTC
CAIAISQVGHEQFF
>TRBD2|TRBJ2-1|TRBV27|few
TGTGCCAGCAGTCGACGATTAGCGGGGGGGGGCAATGAGCAGTTCTTC
CASSRRLAGGGNEQFF
>-|TRBJ2-7|TRBV20-1|many
TGCAGTGCTAGTAGGAAACTAGTGGCCCTCGAGCAGTACTTC
CSASRKLVALEQYF
>TRBD2|TRBJ2-3|TRBV9|few
TGTGCCAGCAGTGCTAGCGGGAGGCCCGGTAGTACGCAGTATTTT
CASSASGRPGSTQYF
>-|TRBJ2-7|TRBV12-3/TRBV12-4|many
TGTGCCAGCAGTTGGGCAGGGGCCCGCTACGAGCAGTACTTC
CASSWAGARYEQYF
>-|TRBJ2-5|TRBV28|many
TGTGCCAGCAGCTCCCGTGGCAGCCAAGAGACCCAGTACTTC
CASSSRGSQETQYF
>-|TRBJ2-1|TRBV18|-
TGTGCCAGCTCACCACCCACCGGAGGAGGCAATGAGCAGTTCTTC
CASSPPTGGGNEQFF
>TRBD2|TRBJ2-7|TRBV29-1|-
TGCAGCGTTGCGGGACTAGCGGGAGGGCCTAGTATCCACGAGCAGTACTTC
CSVAGLAGGPSIHEQYF
>-|TRBJ2-7|TRBV15|-
TGTGCCACCAGCCTTGTTAGGGTCGGCTCCTACGAGCAGTACTTC
CATSLVRVGSYEQYF
>-|TRBJ1-5|TRBV6-5|many
TGTGCCAGCAGTTACTCAGCAGGGGAAGGCAATCAGCCCCAGCATTTT
CASSYSAGEGNQPQHF